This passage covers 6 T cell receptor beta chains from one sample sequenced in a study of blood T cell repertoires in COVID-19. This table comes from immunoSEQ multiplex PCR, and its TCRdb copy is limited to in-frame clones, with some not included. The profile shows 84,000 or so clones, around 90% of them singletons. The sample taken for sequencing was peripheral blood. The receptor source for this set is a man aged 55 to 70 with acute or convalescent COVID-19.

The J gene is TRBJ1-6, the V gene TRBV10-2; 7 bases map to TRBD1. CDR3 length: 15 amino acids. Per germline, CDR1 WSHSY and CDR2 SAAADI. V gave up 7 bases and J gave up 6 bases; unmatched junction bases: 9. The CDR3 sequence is CASTGGDLFNSPLHF. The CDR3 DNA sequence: TGCGCCAGCACAGGGGGTGACTTGTTTAATTCACCCCTCCACTTT.

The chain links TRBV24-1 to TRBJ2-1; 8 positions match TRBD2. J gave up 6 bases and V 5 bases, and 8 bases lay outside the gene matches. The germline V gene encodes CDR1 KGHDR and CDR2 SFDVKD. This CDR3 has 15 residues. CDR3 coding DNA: TGTGCCACCAGTGTCCAAGCGGGGGCCGGCAATGAGCAGTTCTTC. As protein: CATSVQAGAGNEQFF.

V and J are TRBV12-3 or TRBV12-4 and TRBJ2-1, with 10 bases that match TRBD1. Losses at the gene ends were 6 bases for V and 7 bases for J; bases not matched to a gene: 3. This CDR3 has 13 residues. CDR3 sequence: CASRPGQGNEQFF. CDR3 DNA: TGTGCCAGCAGGCCGGGACAGGGGAATGAGCAGTTCTTC.

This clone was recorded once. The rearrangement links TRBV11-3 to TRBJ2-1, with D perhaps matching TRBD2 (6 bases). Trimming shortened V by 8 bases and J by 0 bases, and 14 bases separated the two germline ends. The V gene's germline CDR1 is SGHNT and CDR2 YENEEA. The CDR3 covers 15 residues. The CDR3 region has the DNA TGTGCCAGCGGGGGGATCCAAAGCTCCTACAATGAGCAGTTCTTC. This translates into CASGGIQSSYNEQFF.

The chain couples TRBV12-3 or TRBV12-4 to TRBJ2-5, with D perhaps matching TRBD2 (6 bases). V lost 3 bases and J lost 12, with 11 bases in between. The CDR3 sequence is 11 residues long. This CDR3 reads CASSLGGAKYF. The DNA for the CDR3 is TGTGCCAGCAGTTTGGGCGGGGCGAAGTACTTC.

This chain's CDR3 is CASSLRGRGGKEKLFF. The CDR3 DNA reads as TGTGCCAGCAGCTTAAGAGGGAGAGGGGGAAAGGAAAAACTGTTTTTT. The chain joins TRBV7-8 to TRBJ1-4; D may be TRBD1 (6 bases). Germline CDR1 is SGHVS and CDR2 is FQNEAQ. Trimming took off 2 bases at V and 8 bases at J, with 18 bases between the two ends. The CDR3 spans 16 residues.